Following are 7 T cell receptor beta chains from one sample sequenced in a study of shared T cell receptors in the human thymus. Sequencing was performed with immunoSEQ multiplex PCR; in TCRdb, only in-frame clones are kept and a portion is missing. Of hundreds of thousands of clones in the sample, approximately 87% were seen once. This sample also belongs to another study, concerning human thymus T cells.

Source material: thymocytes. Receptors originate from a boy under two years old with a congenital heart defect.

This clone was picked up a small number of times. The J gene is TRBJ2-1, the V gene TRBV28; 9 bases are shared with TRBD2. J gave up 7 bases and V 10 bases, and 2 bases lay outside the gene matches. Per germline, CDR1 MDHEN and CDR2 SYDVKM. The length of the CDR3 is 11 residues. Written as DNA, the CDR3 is TGTGCCATTGCGGGGGGGAATGAGCAGTTCTTC. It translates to CAIAGGNEQFF.

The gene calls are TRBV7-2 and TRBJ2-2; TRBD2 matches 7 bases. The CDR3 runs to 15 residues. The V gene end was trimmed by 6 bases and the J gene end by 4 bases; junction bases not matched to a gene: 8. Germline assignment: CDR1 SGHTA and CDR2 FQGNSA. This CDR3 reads CASRPYSGRTGELFF. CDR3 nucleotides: TGTGCCAGCAGGCCCTATAGCGGGCGCACCGGGGAGCTGTTTTTT.

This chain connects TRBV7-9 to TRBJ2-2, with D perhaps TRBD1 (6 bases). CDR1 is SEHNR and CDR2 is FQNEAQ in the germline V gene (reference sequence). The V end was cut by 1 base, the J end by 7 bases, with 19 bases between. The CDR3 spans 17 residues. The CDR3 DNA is TGTGCCAGCAGCTTAGAGGTTGGGACAAGGACGGTCGGGGAGCTGTTTTTT. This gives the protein CASSLEVGTRTVGELFF.

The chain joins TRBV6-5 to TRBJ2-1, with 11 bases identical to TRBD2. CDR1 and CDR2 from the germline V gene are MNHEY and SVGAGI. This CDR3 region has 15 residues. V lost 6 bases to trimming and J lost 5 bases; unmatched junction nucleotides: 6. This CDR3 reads CASRTGTSGHNEQFF. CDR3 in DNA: TGTGCCAGCAGGACCGGGACTAGCGGACACAATGAGCAGTTCTTC.

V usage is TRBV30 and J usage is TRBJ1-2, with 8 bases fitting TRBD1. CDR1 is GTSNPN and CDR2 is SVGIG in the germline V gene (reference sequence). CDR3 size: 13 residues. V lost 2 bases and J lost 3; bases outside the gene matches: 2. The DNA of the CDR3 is TGTGCCTGGAGTTGGACAGGGTACTATGGCTACACCTTC. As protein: CAWSWTGYYGYTF.

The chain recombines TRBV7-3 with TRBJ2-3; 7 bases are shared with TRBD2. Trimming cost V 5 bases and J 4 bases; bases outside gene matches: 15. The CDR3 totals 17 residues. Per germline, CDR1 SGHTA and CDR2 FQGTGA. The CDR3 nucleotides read TGTGCCAGCAGCACAACGGAGGGAGCGGGACCGTCAGATACGCAGTATTTT. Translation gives CASSTTEGAGPSDTQYF.

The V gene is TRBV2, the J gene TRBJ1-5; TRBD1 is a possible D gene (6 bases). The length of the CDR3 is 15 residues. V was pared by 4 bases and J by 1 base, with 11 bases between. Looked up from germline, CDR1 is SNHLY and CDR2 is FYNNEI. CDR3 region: CASSVGQGSNQPQHF. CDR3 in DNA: TGTGCCAGCAGTGTAGGGCAGGGGAGCAATCAGCCCCAGCATTTT.